This T cell receptor (beta chain) derives from a study of T cell responses to AZD1222 COVID-19 vaccine. Study background: Second-dose timings of about 4 or about 12 weeks were pooled. Study-wide results and caveats: The study found Spike-specific TCR breadth and depth rose after two AZD1222 doses. Repertoire sampling occurred only after the peak T cell response.

The CDR3 contains 13 residues. Germline CDR1 reads SGHTA; CDR2 reads FQGNSA. With 5 bases removed from V and 0 bases from J, the gap between germline ends came to 6 bases. TCRdb's copy holds only in-frame clones and misses some; the assay was immunoSEQ multiplex PCR. The table has approximately 110,000 clones, about 90% seen once. Regarding this clone: What it binds is not known.

The sample in question was peripheral blood, obtained on day 0 of AZD1222 vaccination. This TCR was recovered from an adult in good health. The chain has TRBV7-2 and TRBJ2-3; D unresolved. DNA for the CDR3: TGTGCCAGCAGCCCCTCTAGCACAGATACGCAGTATTTT. Translation gives CASSPSSTDTQYF.